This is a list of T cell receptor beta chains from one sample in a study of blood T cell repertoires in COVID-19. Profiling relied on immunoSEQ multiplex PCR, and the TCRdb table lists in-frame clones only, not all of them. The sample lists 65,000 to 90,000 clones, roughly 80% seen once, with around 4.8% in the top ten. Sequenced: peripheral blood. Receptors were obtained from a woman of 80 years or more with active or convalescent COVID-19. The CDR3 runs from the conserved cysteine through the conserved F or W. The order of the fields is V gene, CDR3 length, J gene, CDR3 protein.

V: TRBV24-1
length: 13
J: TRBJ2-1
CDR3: CATANGGYNEQFF

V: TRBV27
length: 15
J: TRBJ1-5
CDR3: CASSPFDRYNQPQHF

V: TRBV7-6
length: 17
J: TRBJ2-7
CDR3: CASSPWSGTGADDEQYF

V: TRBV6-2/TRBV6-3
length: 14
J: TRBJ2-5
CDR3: CASSDYRGGETQYF

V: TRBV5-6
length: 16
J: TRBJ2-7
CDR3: CASSLFGTWSSYEQYF

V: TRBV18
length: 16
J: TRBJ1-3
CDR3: CASSETTGTSGNTIYF

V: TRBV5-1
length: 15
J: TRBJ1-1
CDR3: CASSIQGAANTEAFF

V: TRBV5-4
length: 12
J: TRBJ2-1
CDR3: CASSSLSNEQFF

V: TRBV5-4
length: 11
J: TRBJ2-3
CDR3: CASSLSDTQYF

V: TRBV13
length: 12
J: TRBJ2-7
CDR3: CASRGGSYEQYF

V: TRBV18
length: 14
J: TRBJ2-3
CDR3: CASSGQGGTDTQYF

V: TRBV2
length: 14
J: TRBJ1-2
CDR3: CASSGPTGIYGYTF

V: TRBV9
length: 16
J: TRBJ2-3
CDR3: CASSVAAILSTDTQYF

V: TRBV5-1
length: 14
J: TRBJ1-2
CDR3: CASTGTGGIYGYTF

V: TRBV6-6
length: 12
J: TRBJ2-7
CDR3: CASKDNAYEQYF

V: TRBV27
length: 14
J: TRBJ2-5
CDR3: CASSLQGTQETQYF